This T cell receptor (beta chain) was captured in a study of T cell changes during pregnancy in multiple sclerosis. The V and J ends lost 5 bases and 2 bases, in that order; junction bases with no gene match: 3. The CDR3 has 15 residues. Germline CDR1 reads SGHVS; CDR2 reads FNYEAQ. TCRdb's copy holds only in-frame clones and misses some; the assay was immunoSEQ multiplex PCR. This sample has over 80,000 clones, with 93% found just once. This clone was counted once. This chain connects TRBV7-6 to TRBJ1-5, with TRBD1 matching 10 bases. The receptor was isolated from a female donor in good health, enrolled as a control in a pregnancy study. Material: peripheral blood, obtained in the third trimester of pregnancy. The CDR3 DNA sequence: TGTGCCAGCAGCATGACAGGGGGCGGCAATCAGCCCCAGCATTTT. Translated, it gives CASSMTGGGNQPQHF.